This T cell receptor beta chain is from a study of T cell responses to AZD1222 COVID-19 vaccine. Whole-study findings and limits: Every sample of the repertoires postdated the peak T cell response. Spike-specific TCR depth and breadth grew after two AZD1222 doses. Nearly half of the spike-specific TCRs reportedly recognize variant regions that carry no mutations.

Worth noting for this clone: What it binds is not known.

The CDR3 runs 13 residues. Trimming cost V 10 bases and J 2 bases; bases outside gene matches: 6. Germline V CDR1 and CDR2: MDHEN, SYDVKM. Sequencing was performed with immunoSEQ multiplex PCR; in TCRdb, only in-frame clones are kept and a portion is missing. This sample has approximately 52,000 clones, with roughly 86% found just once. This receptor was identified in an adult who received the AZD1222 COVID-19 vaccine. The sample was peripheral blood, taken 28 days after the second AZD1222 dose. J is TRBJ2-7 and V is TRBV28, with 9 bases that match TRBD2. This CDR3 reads CAITRGGAYEQYF. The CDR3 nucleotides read TGTGCCATCACGCGGGGGGGAGCCTACGAGCAGTACTTC.